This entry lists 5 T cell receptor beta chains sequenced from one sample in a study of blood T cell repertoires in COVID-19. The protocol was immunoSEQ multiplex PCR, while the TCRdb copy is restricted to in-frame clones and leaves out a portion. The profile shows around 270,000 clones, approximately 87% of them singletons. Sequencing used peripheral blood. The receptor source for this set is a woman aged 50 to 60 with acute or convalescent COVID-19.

CDR3: CASSPGLAGASYNEQFF. The CDR3 DNA sequence: TGCGCCAGCAGCCCCGGACTAGCGGGAGCGTCCTACAATGAGCAGTTCTTC. The rearrangement links TRBV5-1 to TRBJ2-1, with 13 bases identical to TRBD2. The CDR3 is made up of 17 amino acids. The germline V gene has CDR1 SGHRS and CDR2 YFSETQ. V dropped 4 bases and J dropped 1; count of bases not matched to a gene: 5.

The CDR3 bases are TGTGCCAGCAGTTTAACAGGGTCCGACGAGCAGTACTTC. Protein: CASSLTGSDEQYF. The chain combines TRBV27 with TRBJ2-7; a possible D gene is TRBD1 (6 bases). Germline V gives CDR1 MNHEY, CDR2 SMNVEV (reference sequence). The length of the CDR3 is 13 residues. The V gene lost 2 bases and the J gene lost 5 bases, with 10 bases spanning the gap.

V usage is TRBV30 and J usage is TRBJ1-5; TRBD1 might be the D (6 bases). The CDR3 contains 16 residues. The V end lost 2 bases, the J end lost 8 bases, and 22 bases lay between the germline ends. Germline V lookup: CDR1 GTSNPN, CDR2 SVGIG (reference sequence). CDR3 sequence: CAWSRQGGGFIKPQHF. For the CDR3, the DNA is TGTGCCTGGAGTCGGCAGGGCGGGGGCTTCATCAAGCCCCAGCATTTT.

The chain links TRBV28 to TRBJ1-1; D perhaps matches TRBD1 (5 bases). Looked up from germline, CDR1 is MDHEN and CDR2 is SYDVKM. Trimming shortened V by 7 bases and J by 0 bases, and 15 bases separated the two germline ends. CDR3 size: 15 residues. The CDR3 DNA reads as TGTGCCAGCACAGGCGGGGGGGGTATGAACACTGAAGCTTTCTTT. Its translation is CASTGGGGMNTEAFF.

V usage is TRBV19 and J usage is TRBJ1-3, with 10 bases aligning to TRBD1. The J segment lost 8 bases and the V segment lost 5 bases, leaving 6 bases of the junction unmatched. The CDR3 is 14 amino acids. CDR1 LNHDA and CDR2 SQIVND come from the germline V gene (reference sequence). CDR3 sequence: CASSAGDRGYTIYF. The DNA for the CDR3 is TGTGCCAGTAGTGCCGGGGACAGGGGATACACCATATATTTT. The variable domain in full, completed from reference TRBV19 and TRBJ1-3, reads DGGITQSPKYLFRKEGQNVTLSCEQNLNHDAMYWYRQDPGQGLRLIYYSQIVNDFQKGDIAEGYSVSREKKESFPLTVTSAQKNPTAFYLCASSAGDRGYTIYFGEGSWLTVV.